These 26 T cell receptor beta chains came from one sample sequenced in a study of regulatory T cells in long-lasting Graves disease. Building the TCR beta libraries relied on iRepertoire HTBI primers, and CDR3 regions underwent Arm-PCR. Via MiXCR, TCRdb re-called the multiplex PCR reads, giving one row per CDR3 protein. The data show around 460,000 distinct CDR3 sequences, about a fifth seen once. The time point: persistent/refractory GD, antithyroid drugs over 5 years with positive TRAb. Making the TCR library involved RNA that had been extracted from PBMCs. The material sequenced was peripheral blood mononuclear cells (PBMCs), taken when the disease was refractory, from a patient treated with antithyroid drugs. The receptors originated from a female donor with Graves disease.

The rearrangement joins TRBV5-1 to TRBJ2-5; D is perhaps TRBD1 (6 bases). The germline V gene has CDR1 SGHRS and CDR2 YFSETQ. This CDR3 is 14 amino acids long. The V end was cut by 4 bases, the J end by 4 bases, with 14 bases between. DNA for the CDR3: TGCGCCAGCAGCCGCGATCAGGGGAGAGAGACCCAGTACTTC. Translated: CASSRDQGRETQYF.

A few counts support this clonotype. The CDR3 is CASSPPTGFSEAFF. Here the CDR3 DNA reads TGTGCCAGCAGTCCCCCGACAGGCTTTTCTGAAGCTTTCTTT. The V and J genes are TRBV12-3 or TRBV12-4 and TRBJ1-1, with TRBD1 as a possible D gene (6 bases). The CDR3 has 14 amino acids. V was cut by 5 bases and J by 6 bases, with 16 bases left in between.

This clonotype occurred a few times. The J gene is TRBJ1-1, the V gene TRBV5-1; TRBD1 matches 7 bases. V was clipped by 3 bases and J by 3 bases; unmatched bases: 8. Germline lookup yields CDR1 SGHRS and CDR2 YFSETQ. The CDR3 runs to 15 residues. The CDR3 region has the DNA TGCGCCAGCAGCTCCTACACAGGGGTGTACACTGAAGCTTTCTTT. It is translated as CASSSYTGVYTEAFF.

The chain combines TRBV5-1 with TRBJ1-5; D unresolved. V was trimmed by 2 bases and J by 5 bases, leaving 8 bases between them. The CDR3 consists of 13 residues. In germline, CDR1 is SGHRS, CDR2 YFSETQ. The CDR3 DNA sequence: TGCGCCAGCAGCTTCAATGGAGATCAGCCCCAGCATTTT. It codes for CASSFNGDQPQHF.

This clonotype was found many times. The CDR3 DNA reads TGTGCCAGCAGCGTACTCACAGGGGGCGGAGAGACCCAGTACTTC. As protein: CASSVLTGGGETQYF. This rearrangement joins TRBV7-9 to TRBJ2-5; 9 positions agree with TRBD1. Unmatched junction bases numbered 8, after V lost 5 bases and J lost 4 bases. The CDR3 runs to 15 residues. CDR1 is SEHNR and CDR2 is FQNEAQ in the germline V gene (reference sequence).

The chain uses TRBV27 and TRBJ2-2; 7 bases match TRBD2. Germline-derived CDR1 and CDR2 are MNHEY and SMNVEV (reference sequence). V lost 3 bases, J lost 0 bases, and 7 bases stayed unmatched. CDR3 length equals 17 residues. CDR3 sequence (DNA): TGTGCCAGCAGTTTGGGGGGGTGGTATACGAACACCGGGGAGCTGTTTTTT. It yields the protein CASSLGGWYTNTGELFF.

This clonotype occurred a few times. The CDR3 DNA is TGTGCCAGCAGCGTAGATGTGGGGCTCATGAACACTGAAGCTTTCTTT. Translating gives CASSVDVGLMNTEAFF. This chain connects TRBV9 to TRBJ1-1; D may be TRBD1 (5 bases). The CDR3 is made up of 16 amino acids. The germline V gene encodes CDR1 SGDLS and CDR2 YYNGEE. Trimming took 0 bases from V and 0 from J, leaving 12 bases between them. The complete variable domain, with remaining parts taken from reference TRBV9 and TRBJ1-1, reads DSGVTQTPKHLITATGQRVTLRCSPRSGDLSVYWYQQSLDQGLQFLIQYYNGEERAKGNILERFSAQQFPDLHSELNLSSLELGDSALYFCASSVDVGLMNTEAFFGQGTRLTVV.

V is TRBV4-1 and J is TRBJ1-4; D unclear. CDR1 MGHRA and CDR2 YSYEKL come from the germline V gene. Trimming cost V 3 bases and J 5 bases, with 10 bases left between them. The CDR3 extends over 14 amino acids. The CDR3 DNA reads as TGCGCCAGCAGCCAGGCGGGATCCAATGAAAAACTGTTTTTT. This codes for CASSQAGSNEKLFF.

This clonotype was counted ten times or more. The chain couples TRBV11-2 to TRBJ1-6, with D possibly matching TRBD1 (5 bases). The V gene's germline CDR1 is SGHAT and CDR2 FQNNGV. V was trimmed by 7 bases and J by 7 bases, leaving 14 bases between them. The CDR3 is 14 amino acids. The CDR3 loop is CASKSGASNSPLHF. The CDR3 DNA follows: TGTGCCAGCAAATCCGGGGCATCAAATTCACCCCTCCACTTT.

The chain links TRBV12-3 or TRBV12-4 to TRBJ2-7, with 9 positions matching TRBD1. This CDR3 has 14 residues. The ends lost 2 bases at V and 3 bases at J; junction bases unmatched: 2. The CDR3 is CASSLWDRDYEQYF. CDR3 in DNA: TGTGCCAGCAGTTTATGGGACAGGGACTACGAGCAGTACTTC.

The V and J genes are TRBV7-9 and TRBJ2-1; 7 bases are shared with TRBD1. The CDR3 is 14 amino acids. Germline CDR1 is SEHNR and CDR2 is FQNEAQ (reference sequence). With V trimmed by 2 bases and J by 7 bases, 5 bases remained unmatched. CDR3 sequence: CASSLLSQGNEQFF. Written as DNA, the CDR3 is TGTGCCAGCAGCTTACTCTCACAGGGGAATGAGCAGTTCTTC.

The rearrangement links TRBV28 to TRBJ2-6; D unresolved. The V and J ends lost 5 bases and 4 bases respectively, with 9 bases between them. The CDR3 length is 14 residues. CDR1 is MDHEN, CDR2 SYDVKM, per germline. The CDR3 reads CASSPNTGANVLTF. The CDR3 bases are TGTGCCAGCAGTCCCAACACGGGGGCCAACGTCCTGACTTTC.

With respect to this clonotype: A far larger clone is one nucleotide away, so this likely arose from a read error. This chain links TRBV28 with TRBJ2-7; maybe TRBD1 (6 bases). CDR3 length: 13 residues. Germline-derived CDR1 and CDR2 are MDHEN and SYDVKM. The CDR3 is CASSLGASCEQYF. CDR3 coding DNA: TGTGCCAGCAGTTTGGGGGCCTCCTGCGAGCAGTACTTC.

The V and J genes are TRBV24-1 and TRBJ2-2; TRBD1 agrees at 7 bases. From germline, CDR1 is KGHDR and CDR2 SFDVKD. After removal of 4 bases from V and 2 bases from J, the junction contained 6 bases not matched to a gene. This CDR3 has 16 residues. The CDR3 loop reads CATSDRDRFNTGELFF. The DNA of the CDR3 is TGTGCCACCAGTGACCGGGACAGATTTAACACCGGGGAGCTGTTTTTT.

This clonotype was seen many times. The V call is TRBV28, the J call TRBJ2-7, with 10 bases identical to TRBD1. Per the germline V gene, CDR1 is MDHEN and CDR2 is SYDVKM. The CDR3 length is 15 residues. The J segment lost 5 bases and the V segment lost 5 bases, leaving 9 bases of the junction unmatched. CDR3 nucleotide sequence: TGTGCCAGCAGTCCCCGGACAGGGGGAATCGACGAGCAGTACTTC. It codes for CASSPRTGGIDEQYF.

CDR3 sequence reads: CSASPRQGRETQYF. CDR3 in DNA: TGCAGTGCTAGCCCCAGACAGGGCAGGGAGACCCAGTACTTC. The chain combines TRBV20-1 with TRBJ2-5, with TRBD1 identical over 7 bases. Germline CDR1 is DFQATT and CDR2 is SNEGSKA (reference sequence). J was trimmed by 5 bases and V by 3 bases; bases with no gene match: 9. The CDR3 length is 14 residues.

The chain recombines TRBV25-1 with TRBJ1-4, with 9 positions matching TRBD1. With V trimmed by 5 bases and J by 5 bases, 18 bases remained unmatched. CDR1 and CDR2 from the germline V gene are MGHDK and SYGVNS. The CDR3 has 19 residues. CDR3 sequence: CASSTNPGTGSPINEKLFF. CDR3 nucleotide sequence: TGTGCCAGCAGTACTAACCCCGGGACAGGGAGCCCCATAAATGAAAAACTGTTTTTT.

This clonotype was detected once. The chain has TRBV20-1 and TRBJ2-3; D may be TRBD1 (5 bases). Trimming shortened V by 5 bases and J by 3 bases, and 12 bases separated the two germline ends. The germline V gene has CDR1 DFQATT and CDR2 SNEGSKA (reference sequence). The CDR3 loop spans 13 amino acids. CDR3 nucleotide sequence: TGCAGTGCTCCGTTAAGGGGTACAGATACGCAGTATTTT. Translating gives CSAPLRGTDTQYF.

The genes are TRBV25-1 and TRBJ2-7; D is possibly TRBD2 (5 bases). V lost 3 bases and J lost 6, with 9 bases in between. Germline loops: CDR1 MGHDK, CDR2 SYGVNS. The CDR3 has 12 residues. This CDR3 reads CASSEEAGEQYF. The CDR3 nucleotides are TGTGCCAGCAGTGAGGAGGCGGGCGAGCAGTACTTC.

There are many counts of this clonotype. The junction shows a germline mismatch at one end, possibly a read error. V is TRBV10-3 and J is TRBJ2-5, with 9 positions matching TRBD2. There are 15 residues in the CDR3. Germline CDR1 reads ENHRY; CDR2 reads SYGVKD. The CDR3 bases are TGTGCCAGCAGTGAAGCGCGGGGGGGCCGGGAGACCCAGTACTTC. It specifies CASSEARGGRETQYF.

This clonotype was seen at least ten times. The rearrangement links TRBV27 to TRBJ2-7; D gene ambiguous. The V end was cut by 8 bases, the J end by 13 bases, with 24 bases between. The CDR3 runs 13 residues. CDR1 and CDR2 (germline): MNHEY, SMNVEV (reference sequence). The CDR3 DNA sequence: TGTGCCAGCGCTCCCCTCCCTGGCGGATGGATCTACTTC. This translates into CASAPLPGGWIYF.

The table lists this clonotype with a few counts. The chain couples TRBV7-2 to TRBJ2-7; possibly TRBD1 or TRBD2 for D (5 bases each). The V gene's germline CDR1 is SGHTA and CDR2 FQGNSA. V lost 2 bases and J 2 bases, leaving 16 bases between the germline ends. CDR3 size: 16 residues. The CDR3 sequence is CASSLRGFEAAYEQYF. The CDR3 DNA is TGTGCCAGCAGCTTAAGGGGCTTTGAAGCGGCCTACGAGCAGTACTTC. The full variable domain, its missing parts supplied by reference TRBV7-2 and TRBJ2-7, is GAGVSQSPSNKVTEKGKDVELRCDPISGHTALYWYRQSLGQGLEFLIYFQGNSAPDKSGLPSDRFSAERTGGSVSTLTIQRTQQEDSAVYLCASSLRGFEAAYEQYFGPGTRLTVT.

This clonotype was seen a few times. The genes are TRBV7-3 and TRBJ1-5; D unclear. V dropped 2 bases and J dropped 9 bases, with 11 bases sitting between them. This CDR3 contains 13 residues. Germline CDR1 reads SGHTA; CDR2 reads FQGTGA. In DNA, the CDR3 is TGTGCCAGCAGCTTAGATGTGGCAGCGCCCCAGCATTTT. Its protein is CASSLDVAAPQHF.

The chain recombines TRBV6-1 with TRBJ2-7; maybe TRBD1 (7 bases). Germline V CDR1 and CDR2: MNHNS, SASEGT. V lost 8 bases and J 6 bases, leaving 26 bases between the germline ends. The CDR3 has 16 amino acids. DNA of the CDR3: TGTGCCAGCCGGAGGGCCTGGACAGGAAATGATCGCGAGCAGTACTTC. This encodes CASRRAWTGNDREQYF.

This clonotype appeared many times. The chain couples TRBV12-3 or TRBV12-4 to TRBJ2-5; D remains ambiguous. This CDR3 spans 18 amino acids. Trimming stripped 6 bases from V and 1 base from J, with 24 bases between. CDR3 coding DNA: TGTGCCAGCAGCCCAAATGCCCCCGGCGTACAGCTCCAAGAGACCCAGTACTTC. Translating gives CASSPNAPGVQLQETQYF.

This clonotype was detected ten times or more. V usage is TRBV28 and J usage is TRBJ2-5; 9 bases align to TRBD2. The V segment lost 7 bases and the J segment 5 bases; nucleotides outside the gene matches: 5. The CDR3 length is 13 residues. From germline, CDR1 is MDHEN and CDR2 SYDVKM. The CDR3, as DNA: TGTGCCAGCAAGAGCGGGAGGAGGGAGACCCAGTACTTC. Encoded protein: CASKSGRRETQYF.